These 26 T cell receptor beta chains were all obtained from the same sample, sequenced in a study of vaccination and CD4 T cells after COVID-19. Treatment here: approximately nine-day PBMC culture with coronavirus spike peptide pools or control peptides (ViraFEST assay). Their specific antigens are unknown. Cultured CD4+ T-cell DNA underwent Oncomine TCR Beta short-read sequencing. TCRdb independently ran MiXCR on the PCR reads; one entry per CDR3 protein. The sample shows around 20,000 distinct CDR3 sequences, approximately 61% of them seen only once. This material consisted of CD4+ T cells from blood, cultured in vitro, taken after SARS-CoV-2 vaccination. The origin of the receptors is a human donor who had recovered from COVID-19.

CDR3 amino acids: CSARDSRGQPQHF. CDR3 nucleotide sequence: TGCAGTGCTAGAGATAGTAGGGGTCAGCCCCAGCATTTT. The chain recombines TRBV20-1 with TRBJ1-5, with D maybe TRBD1 (5 bases). The germline V gene encodes CDR1 DFQATT and CDR2 SNEGSKA (reference sequence). The length of the CDR3 is 13 residues. The V end lost 0 bases, the J end lost 6 bases, and 9 bases lay between the germline ends.

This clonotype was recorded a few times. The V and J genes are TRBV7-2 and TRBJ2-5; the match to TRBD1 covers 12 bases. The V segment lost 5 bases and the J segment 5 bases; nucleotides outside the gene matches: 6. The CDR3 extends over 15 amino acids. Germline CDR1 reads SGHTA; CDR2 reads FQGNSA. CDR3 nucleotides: TGTGCCAGCAGCCGGGACAGGGGGCAGGGGGAGACCCAGTACTTC. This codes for CASSRDRGQGETQYF.

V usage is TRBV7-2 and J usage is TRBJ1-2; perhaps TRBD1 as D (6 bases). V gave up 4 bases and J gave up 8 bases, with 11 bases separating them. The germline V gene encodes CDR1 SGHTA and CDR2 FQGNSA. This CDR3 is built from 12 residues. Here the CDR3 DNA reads TGTGCCAGCAGCTCGGCAGGGGAAGGCTACACCTTC. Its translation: CASSSAGEGYTF.

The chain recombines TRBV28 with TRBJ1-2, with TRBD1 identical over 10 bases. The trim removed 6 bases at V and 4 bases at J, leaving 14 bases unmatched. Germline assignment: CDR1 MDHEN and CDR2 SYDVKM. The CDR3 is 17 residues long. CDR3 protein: CASSSHGQGEGLYGYTF. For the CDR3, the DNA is TGTGCCAGCAGCTCGCACGGACAGGGGGAGGGGCTCTATGGCTACACCTTC.

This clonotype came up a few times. The CDR3 coding sequence is TGTGCCAGCAGTGACCCGTTCGGAAACAGCCACCCGTGGGAGCAGTACTTC. Amino acid sequence: CASSDPFGNSHPWEQYF. The gene calls are TRBV6-1 and TRBJ2-7; D unresolved. Trimming shortened V by 3 bases and J by 7 bases, and 25 bases separated the two germline ends. CDR1 MNHNS and CDR2 SASEGT come from the germline V gene. The CDR3 runs 17 residues.

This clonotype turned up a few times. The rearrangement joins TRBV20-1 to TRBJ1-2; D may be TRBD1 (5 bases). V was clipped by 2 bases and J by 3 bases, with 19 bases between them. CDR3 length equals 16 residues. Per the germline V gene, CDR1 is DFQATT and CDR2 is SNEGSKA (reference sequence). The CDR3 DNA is TGCAGTGCTAGACCGGGCCGCCTGGGGCTCCACTATGGCTACACCTTC. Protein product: CSARPGRLGLHYGYTF.

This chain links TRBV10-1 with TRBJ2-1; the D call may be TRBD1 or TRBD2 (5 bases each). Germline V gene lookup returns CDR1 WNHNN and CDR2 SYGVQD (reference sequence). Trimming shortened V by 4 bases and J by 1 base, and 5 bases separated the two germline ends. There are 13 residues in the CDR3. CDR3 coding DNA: TGCGCCAGCAGTGGGGGGTCCTACAATGAGCAGTTCTTC. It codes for CASSGGSYNEQFF.

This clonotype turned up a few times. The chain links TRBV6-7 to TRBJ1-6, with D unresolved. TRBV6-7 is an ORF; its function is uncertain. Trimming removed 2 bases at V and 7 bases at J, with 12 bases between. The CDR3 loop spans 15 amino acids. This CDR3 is CASSYLSFGNSPLHF. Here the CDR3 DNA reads TGTGCCAGCAGTTACCTGTCTTTCGGGAATTCACCCCTCCACTTT.

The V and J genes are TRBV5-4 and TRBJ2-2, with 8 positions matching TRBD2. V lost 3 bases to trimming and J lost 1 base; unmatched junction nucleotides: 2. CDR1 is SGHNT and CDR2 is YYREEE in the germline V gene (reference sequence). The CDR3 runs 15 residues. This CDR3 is CASSSGTRNTGELFF. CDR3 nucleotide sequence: TGTGCCAGCAGCTCAGGGACTAGGAACACCGGGGAGCTGTTTTTT. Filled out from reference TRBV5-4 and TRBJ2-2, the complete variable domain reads ETGVTQSPTHLIKTRGQQVTLRCSSQSGHNTVSWYQQALGQGPQFIFQYYREEENGRGNFPPRFSGLQFPNYSSELNVNALELDDSALYLCASSSGTRNTGELFFGEGSRLTVL.

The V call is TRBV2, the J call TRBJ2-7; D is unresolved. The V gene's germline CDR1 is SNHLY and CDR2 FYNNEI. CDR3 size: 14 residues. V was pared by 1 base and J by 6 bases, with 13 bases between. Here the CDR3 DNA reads TGTGCCAGCAGTGAAGGCTTCAGATTGGGCGAGCAGTACTTC. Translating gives CASSEGFRLGEQYF.

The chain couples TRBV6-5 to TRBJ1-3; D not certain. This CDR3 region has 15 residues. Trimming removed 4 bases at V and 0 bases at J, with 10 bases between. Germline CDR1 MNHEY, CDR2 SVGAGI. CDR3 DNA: TGTGCCAGCAGTTCTCCCAAGAGCTCTGGAAACACCATATATTTT. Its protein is CASSSPKSSGNTIYF.

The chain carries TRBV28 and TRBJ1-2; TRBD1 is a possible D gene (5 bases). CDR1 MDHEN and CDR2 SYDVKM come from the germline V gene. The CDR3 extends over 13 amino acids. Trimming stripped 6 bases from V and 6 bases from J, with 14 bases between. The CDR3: CASRHPWGDGYTF. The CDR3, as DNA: TGTGCCAGCAGACATCCTTGGGGCGATGGCTACACCTTC.

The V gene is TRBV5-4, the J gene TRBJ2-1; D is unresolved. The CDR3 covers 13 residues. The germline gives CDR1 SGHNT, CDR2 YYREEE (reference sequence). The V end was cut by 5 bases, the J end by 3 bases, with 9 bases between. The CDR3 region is CASSPDHYNEQFF. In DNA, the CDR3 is TGTGCCAGCAGTCCGGATCACTACAATGAGCAGTTCTTC.

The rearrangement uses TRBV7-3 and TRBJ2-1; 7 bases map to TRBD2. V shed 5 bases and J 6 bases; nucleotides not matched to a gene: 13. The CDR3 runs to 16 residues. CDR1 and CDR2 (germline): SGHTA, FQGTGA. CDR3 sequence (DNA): TGTGCCAGCAGCGACCCCTTCGGGAGGACCCCCAATGAGCAGTTCTTC. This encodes CASSDPFGRTPNEQFF.

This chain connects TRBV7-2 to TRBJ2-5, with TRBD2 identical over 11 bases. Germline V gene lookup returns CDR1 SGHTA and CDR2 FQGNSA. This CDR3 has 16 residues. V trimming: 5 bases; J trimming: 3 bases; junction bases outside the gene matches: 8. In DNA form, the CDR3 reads TGTGCCAGCAGCCGCCGTATACTAGCGGGAGAAGAGACCCAGTACTTC. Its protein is CASSRRILAGEETQYF.

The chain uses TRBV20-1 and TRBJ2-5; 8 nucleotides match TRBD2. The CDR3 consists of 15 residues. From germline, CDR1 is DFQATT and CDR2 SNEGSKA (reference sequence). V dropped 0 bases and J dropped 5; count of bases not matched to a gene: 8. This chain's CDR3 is CSARDSGGGLETQYF. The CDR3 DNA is TGCAGTGCTAGAGATTCGGGGGGGGGCCTTGAGACCCAGTACTTC.

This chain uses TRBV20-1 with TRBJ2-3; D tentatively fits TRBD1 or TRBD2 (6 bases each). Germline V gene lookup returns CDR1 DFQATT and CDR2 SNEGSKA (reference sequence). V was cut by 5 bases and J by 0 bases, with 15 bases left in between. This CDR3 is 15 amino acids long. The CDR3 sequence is CSAQGTGGSTDTQYF. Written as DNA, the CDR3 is TGCAGTGCTCAGGGGACTGGGGGGAGCACAGATACGCAGTATTTT.

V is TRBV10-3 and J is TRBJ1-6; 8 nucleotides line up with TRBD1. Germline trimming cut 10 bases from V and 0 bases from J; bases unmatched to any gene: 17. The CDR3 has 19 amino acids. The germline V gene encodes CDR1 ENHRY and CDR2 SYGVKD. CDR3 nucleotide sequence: TGTGCCAGCAGGAAGACCGGGACAGGCGTCAGCTCCTATAATTCACCCCTCCACTTT. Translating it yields CASRKTGTGVSSYNSPLHF.

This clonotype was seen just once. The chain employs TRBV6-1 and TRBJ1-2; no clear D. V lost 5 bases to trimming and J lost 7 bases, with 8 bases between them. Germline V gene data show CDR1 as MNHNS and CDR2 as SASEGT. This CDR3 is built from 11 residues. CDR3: CASSTLSGYTF. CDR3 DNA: TGTGCCAGCAGTACACTTTCTGGCTACACCTTC.

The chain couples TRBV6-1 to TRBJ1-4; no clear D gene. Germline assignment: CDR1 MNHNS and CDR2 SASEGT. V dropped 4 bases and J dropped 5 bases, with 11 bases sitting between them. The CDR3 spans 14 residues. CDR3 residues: CASSAWMTNEKLFF. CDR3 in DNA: TGTGCCAGCAGTGCTTGGATGACCAATGAAAAACTGTTTTTT.

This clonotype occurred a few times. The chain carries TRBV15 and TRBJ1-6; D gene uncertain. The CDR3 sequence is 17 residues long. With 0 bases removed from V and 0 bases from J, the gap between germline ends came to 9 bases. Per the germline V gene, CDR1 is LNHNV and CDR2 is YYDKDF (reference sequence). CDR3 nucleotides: TGTGCCACCAGCAGAGATACGGGGAGCTCCTATAATTCACCCCTCCACTTT. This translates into CATSRDTGSSYNSPLHF.

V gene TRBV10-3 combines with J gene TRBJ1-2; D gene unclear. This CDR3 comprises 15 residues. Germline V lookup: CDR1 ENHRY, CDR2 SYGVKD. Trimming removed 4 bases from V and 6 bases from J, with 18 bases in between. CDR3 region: CAISGVSSPGDGYTF. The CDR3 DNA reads TGTGCCATCAGTGGGGTTTCCTCCCCGGGCGATGGCTACACCTTC.

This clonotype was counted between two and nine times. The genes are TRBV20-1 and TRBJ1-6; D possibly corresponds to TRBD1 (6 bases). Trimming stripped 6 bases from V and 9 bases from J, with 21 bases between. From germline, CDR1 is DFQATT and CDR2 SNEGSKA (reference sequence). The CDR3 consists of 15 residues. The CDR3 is CSAPPPGAISSPLHF. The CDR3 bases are TGCAGTGCCCCTCCGCCGGGGGCGATTAGTTCACCCCTCCACTTT.

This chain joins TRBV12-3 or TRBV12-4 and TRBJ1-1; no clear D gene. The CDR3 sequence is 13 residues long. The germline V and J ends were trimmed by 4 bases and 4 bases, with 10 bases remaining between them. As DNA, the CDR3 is TGTGCCAGCAGTTACACCCGGAGCACTGAAGCTTTCTTT. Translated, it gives CASSYTRSTEAFF.

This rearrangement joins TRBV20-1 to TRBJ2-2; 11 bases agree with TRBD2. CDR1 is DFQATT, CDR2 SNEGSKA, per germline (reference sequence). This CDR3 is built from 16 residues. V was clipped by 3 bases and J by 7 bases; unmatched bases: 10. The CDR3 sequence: CSASQLAGVGRGELFF. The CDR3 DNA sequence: TGCAGTGCTAGTCAACTAGCGGGAGTAGGACGCGGGGAGCTGTTTTTT.

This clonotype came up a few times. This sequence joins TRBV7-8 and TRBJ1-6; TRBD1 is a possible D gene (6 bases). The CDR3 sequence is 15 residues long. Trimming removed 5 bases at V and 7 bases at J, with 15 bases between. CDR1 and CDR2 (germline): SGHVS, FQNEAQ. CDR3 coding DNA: TGTGCCAGCAGCCGGGGCGGGACAAGGAATTCACCCCTCCACTTT. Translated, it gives CASSRGGTRNSPLHF. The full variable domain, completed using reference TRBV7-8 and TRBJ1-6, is GAGVSQSPRYKVAKRGQDVALRCDPISGHVSLFWYQQALGQGPEFLTYFQNEAQLDKSGLPSDRFFAERPEGSVSTLKIQRTQQEDSAVYLCASSRGGTRNSPLHFGNGTRLTVT.